These 21 T cell receptor beta chains were sequenced from one sample in a study of CD8 T cells in ankylosing spondylitis. A single record per CDR3 protein comes from TCRdb applying MiXCR to the 5' RACE reads. The sample shows some 140,000 distinct CDR3 sequences, more than 7% of them seen only once. The source material was synovial fluid, either unsorted or a sorted T cell fraction (not recorded which). These receptor sequences come from a male donor with ankylosing spondylitis.

This clonotype was detected many times. CDR3 loop: CSARPGTGEKWGYTF. The CDR3, as DNA: TGCAGTGCTAGACCTGGGACGGGGGAGAAATGGGGCTACACCTTC. The chain recombines TRBV20-1 with TRBJ1-2; TRBD1 is a possible D gene (5 bases). Germline V gene data show CDR1 as DFQATT and CDR2 as SNEGSKA (reference sequence). The CDR3 runs to 15 residues. Between the trimmed V and J ends, which lost 2 bases and 8 bases, there was a span of 21 bases.

This clonotype was seen many times. The V and J genes are TRBV29-1 and TRBJ2-1; no reliable D call. The CDR3 runs to 13 residues. The germline gives CDR1 SQVTM, CDR2 ANQGSEA. V was shortened by 3 bases and J by 5 bases, with 11 bases between the two germline ends. The CDR3 reads CSVDPFENNEQFF. DNA of the CDR3: TGCAGCGTTGACCCTTTTGAGAACAATGAGCAGTTCTTC.

In this sample, this clonotype turned up many times. The chain combines TRBV5-1 with TRBJ1-2; no clear D gene. V was cut by 4 bases and J by 2 bases, with 12 bases left in between. The CDR3 totals 14 residues. CDR1 is SGHRS, CDR2 YFSETQ, per germline. CDR3 sequence: CASSPNGENYGYTF. The CDR3 bases are TGCGCCAGCAGCCCTAACGGGGAGAACTATGGCTACACCTTC.

The chain uses TRBV10-3 and TRBJ1-1, with TRBD1 identical over 10 bases. V lost 3 bases, J lost 5 bases, and 18 bases stayed unmatched. Germline V gene data show CDR1 as ENHRY and CDR2 as SYGVKD. The length of the CDR3 is 19 residues. The CDR3 DNA reads TGTGCCATCAGTGACGATGGTAGGGGGACAGGGGTAATGGGGACTGAAGCTTTCTTT. Its protein is CAISDDGRGTGVMGTEAFF.

This clonotype was recorded a few times. V is TRBV10-2 and J is TRBJ2-1; TRBD2 is a possible D gene (5 bases). The germline V and J ends were trimmed by 6 bases and 6 bases, with 12 bases remaining between them. The CDR3 is made up of 13 amino acids. CDR1 is WSHSY and CDR2 is SAAADI in the germline V gene. In DNA, the CDR3 is TGCGCCAGCAGGAATCGGGGTGGCAATGAGCAGTTCTTC. Protein: CASRNRGGNEQFF.

This clonotype came up a few times. The chain couples TRBV4-1 to TRBJ2-1; D is unclear. The CDR3 covers 14 residues. V lost 3 bases to trimming and J lost 9 bases, with 15 bases between them. CDR1 and CDR2 (germline): MGHRA, YSYEKL. CDR3 in amino acids: CASSHGGRNAEQFF. CDR3 bases: TGCGCCAGCAGCCACGGTGGCAGGAACGCTGAGCAGTTCTTC.

There are a few counts of this clonotype. This sequence joins TRBV5-6 and TRBJ2-1, with 7 bases fitting TRBD2. J was trimmed by 8 bases and V by 3 bases; bases with no gene match: 11. CDR3 length: 15 amino acids. Looked up from germline, CDR1 is SGHDT and CDR2 is YYEEEE. CDR3 nucleotides: TGTGCCAGCAGCTACCCGGGGCGGGAGTTCTATGAGCAGTTCTTC. Its protein product is CASSYPGREFYEQFF.

This sequence joins TRBV29-1 and TRBJ1-2; the D gene is possibly TRBD1 (6 bases). Deletions cut 7 bases from V and 2 bases from J, with 20 bases between. CDR1 SQVTM and CDR2 ANQGSEA come from the germline V gene. The CDR3 sequence is 15 residues long. The CDR3, as DNA: TGCAGCGCACGAAGACAGGTCGGAGGGAACTATGGCTACACCTTC. It is translated as CSARRQVGGNYGYTF.

This clonotype was observed a handful of times. The chain recombines TRBV7-9 with TRBJ2-5; no reliable D call. Trimming removed 1 base from V and 1 base from J, with 7 bases in between. This CDR3 is 14 amino acids long. Germline CDR1 SEHNR, CDR2 FQNEAQ (reference sequence). In nucleotides, the CDR3 is TGTGCCAGCAGCTTAGTCGACATCCAAGAGACCCAGTACTTC. It yields the protein CASSLVDIQETQYF.

This clonotype was recorded at least ten times. The chain joins TRBV6-2 or TRBV6-3 to TRBJ2-2; D possibly corresponds to TRBD1 (6 bases). Per the germline V gene, CDR1 is MNHEY and CDR2 is SVGEGT. Trimming took 10 bases from V and 2 from J, leaving 14 bases between them. This CDR3 spans 14 amino acids. CDR3 coding DNA: TGTGCCACCCAAAGGGACACCAACACCGGGGAGCTGTTTTTT. Translated, it gives CATQRDTNTGELFF.

This clonotype showed up many times. CDR3 protein: CAWSVSGRNIQYF. In nucleotides, the CDR3 is TGTGCCTGGAGTGTTTCAGGGAGAAACATTCAGTACTTC. This chain connects TRBV30 to TRBJ2-4; D might be TRBD1 or TRBD2, each matching 5 bases. The CDR3 has 13 amino acids. Trimming shortened V by 0 bases and J by 6 bases, and 9 bases separated the two germline ends. The germline gives CDR1 GTSNPN, CDR2 SVGIG (reference sequence).

This clonotype occurred many times. This chain links TRBV19 with TRBJ1-2; D is unclear. CDR3 length: 14 residues. V was cut by 9 bases and J by 1 base, with 15 bases left in between. CDR1 is LNHDA and CDR2 is SQIVND in the germline V gene (reference sequence). CDR3 coding DNA: TGTGCCAGCCGTACACCTGATCTTAACTATGGCTACACCTTC. Its translation: CASRTPDLNYGYTF.

This clonotype was counted many times. The chain is built from TRBV12-3 or TRBV12-4 and TRBJ1-2, with D tentatively TRBD1 (6 bases). V lost 6 bases and J 7 bases, leaving 12 bases between the germline ends. The CDR3 length is 12 residues. The CDR3 protein is CASSHRVGGYTF. The CDR3 DNA reads TGTGCCAGCAGCCACAGGGTGGGTGGCTACACCTTC.

This clonotype was picked up many times. V usage is TRBV29-1 and J usage is TRBJ1-1; possible D gene TRBD1, 6 bases. The CDR3 length is 13 residues. The ends were cut back, 7 bases at V and 1 base at J, with 13 bases in the middle. CDR1 is SQVTM and CDR2 is ANQGSEA in the germline V gene. As DNA, the CDR3 is TGCAGCGCCGGCCGGGGGGCGAACACTGAAGCTTTCTTT. Its translation: CSAGRGANTEAFF.

This clonotype was counted between two and nine times. The chain combines TRBV12-3 or TRBV12-4 with TRBJ1-5; no definite D call. The V end lost 4 bases, the J end lost 6 bases, and 7 bases lay between the germline ends. The CDR3 is 12 residues long. The CDR3 loop reads CASSSRGQPQHF. CDR3 nucleotides: TGTGCCAGCAGTTCCCGGGGTCAGCCCCAGCATTTT.

This clonotype was seen a few times. The V and J genes are TRBV11-3 and TRBJ2-3; D is possibly TRBD1 (5 bases). Germline-derived CDR1 and CDR2 are SGHNT and YENEEA. Trimming stripped 0 bases from V and 8 bases from J, with 6 bases between. The CDR3 loop spans 12 amino acids. The CDR3: CASSLDQGTQYF. CDR3 nucleotides: TGTGCCAGCAGCTTAGATCAGGGTACGCAGTATTTT.

In its sample, this clonotype was seen many times. The CDR3 reads CASSPGFYNEQFF. DNA for the CDR3: TGTGCCAGCAGCCCAGGATTTTACAATGAGCAGTTCTTC. The chain links TRBV7-2 to TRBJ2-1, with D hard to call. The CDR3 runs 13 residues. Germline V gene data show CDR1 as SGHTA and CDR2 as FQGNSA. Trimming pared 5 bases from V and 4 bases from J, leaving 9 bases between.

This sequence joins TRBV27 and TRBJ2-1; 8 bases match TRBD2. The germline CDR1 and CDR2 sequences are MNHEY and SMNVEV (reference sequence). The trim removed 2 bases at V and 5 bases at J, leaving 5 bases unmatched. The CDR3 consists of 15 residues. The CDR3 DNA reads TGTGCCAGCAGTTTACTAGCGGGTTTAAACAATGAGCAGTTCTTC. Residues: CASSLLAGLNNEQFF.

The chain employs TRBV12-3 or TRBV12-4 and TRBJ2-7; 7 bases line up with TRBD1. This CDR3 comprises 13 residues. V gave up 6 bases and J gave up 2 bases; unmatched junction bases: 4. CDR3 DNA: TGTGCCAGCAGCTACAGGGGTCCCTACGAGCAGTACTTC. Amino acid sequence: CASSYRGPYEQYF.

V usage is TRBV28 and J usage is TRBJ2-7; 7 nucleotides match TRBD1. The length of the CDR3 is 15 residues. From germline, CDR1 is MDHEN and CDR2 SYDVKM. Germline trimming cut 4 bases from V and 0 bases from J; bases unmatched to any gene: 6. The CDR3 sequence is CASSSEGALSYEQYF. The CDR3 DNA follows: TGTGCCAGCAGTTCCGAGGGGGCGCTCTCCTACGAGCAGTACTTC.

The chain employs TRBV3-1 and TRBJ1-1; TRBD1 matches 7 bases. The CDR3 has 12 amino acids. CDR1 LGHDT and CDR2 YNNKEL come from the germline V gene (reference sequence). Losses at the gene ends were 4 bases for V and 4 bases for J; bases not matched to a gene: 0. The CDR3 sequence is CASSRDSTEAFF. The CDR3, as DNA: TGTGCCAGCAGCCGGGACAGCACTGAAGCTTTCTTT.